Listed below are T cell receptor beta chains from one sample, sequenced in a study of blood T cell repertoires in COVID-19. TCRdb's table, derived via immunoSEQ multiplex PCR, lists solely in-frame clones and lacks some. The sample shows 75,000 to 100,000 clones, around 82% of them seen only once. What was sequenced was peripheral blood. All receptors derive from a man aged 45-65 years with active or convalescent COVID-19. CDR3s include the opening cysteine and the closing phenylalanine or tryptophan. D genes are given only for firm matches. Size tells how often a clone was seen (once, few, many) or the class of an expanded clone, and some rows leave it out.

>NA|TRBJ1-2|NA|TRBV5-1
CASSLAEGATDYGYTF
TGCGCCAGCAGCTTGGCCGAAGGGGCTACGGACTATGGCTACACCTTC
>NA|TRBJ2-1|NA|TRBV19
CATRDMKDQDEQFF
TGTGCCACCCGGGACATGAAGGACCAAGATGAGCAGTTCTTC
>once|TRBJ1-4|TRBD1|TRBV28
CASSRQGNEKLFF
TGTGCCAGCAGCAGACAGGGGAATGAAAAACTGTTTTTT
>few|TRBJ1-6|NA|TRBV2
CASSEYDSGSALHF
TGTGCCAGCAGCGAATACGATTCAGGTTCGGCCCTCCACTTT
>NA|TRBJ2-5|TRBD1|TRBV19
CASTTTGGIETQYF
TGTGCCAGTACTACGACAGGGGGCATCGAGACCCAGTACTTC
>NA|TRBJ2-7|NA|TRBV10-2
CASSDTRSPPYEQYF
TGCGCCAGCAGTGATACGAGGTCGCCCCCCTACGAGCAGTACTTC
>NA|TRBJ1-2|TRBD1|TRBV7-8
CASSSRTGHYGYTF
TGTGCCAGCAGCTCGCGGACAGGGCACTATGGCTACACCTTC
>NA|TRBJ1-1|NA|TRBV11-2
CASSGEVTEAFF
TGTGCCAGCAGCGGTGAGGTAACTGAAGCTTTCTTT
>NA|TRBJ2-2|NA|TRBV7-2
CASTEGGNTGELFF
TGTGCCAGCACCGAGGGCGGGAACACCGGGGAGCTGTTTTTT
>NA|TRBJ2-3|NA|TRBV11-2
CASSLAGADTQYF
TGTGCCAGCAGCTTAGCAGGGGCAGATACGCAGTATTTT
>NA|TRBJ1-1|TRBD1|TRBV28
CASSYGGGTGQTEAFF
TGTGCCAGCAGTTATGGCGGGGGGACAGGGCAAACTGAAGCTTTCTTT
>NA|TRBJ2-3|NA|TRBV15
CATSRESAGARMDTQYF
TGTGCCACCAGCAGAGAATCGGCGGGGGCACGGATGGATACGCAGTATTTT
>NA|TRBJ2-7|TRBD2|TRBV18
CASSPGGGSYEQYF
TGTGCCAGCTCACCTGGCGGGGGATCCTACGAGCAGTACTTC
>NA|TRBJ1-2|NA|TRBV18
CASSPSGQATYGYTF
TGTGCCAGCTCACCAAGCGGTCAAGCTACCTATGGCTACACCTTC
>NA|TRBJ1-6|TRBD1|TRBV7-2
CASRTGPYNSPLHF
TGTGCCAGCAGGACAGGGCCCTATAATTCACCCCTCCACTTT
>NA|TRBJ1-6|TRBD1|TRBV6-1
CASSEQGAGNSPLHF
TGTGCCAGCAGTGAACAGGGGGCTGGAAATTCACCCCTCCACTTT
>NA|TRBJ1-4|TRBD1|TRBV18
CASSPQGTGNEKLFF
TGTGCCAGCTCACCACAGGGGACAGGGAATGAAAAACTGTTTTTT
>few|TRBJ1-1|TRBD1|TRBV19
CASKQGSYSEAFF
TGTGCCAGTAAACAGGGGAGTTATTCTGAAGCTTTCTTT
>NA|TRBJ2-3|NA|TRBV2
CASILVAQTDTQYF
TGTGCCAGCATCTTGGTAGCCCAAACAGATACGCAGTATTTT
>few|TRBJ1-3|NA|TRBV18
CASSPGSGNTIYF
TGTGCCAGCTCCCCGGGCTCTGGAAACACCATATATTTT
>NA|TRBJ2-3|NA|TRBV18
CASSSQVRTDTQYF
TGTGCCAGCTCTTCACAGGTTCGCACAGATACGCAGTATTTT
>few|TRBJ2-7|TRBD2|TRBV27
CASRRPGGAYEQYF
TGTGCCAGCAGACGCCCCGGGGGGGCTTACGAGCAGTACTTC
>NA|TRBJ2-5|NA|TRBV11-2
CASSLNGVETQYF
TGTGCCAGCAGCTTAAACGGTGTGGAGACCCAGTACTTC
>NA|TRBJ2-5|NA|TRBV5-1
CASSLNGGWQETQYF
TGCGCCAGCAGCTTGAATGGAGGGTGGCAAGAGACCCAGTACTTC
>NA|TRBJ1-6|NA|TRBV12-3/TRBV12-4
CASRIDNSPLHF
TGTGCCAGCAGGATAGATAATTCACCCCTCCACTTT
>NA|TRBJ1-5|NA|TRBV12-3/TRBV12-4
CASSYRSNQPQHF
TGTGCCAGCAGTTATAGGAGTAATCAGCCCCAGCATTTT
>NA|TRBJ2-3|NA|TRBV5-8
CASSLTGISTDTQYF
TGTGCCAGCAGCTTAACCGGGATCTCCACAGATACGCAGTATTTT
>NA|TRBJ1-4|NA|TRBV28
CASSLSVPGEKLFF
TGTGCCAGCAGTTTGTCGGTCCCCGGTGAAAAACTGTTTTTT
>NA|TRBJ2-7|TRBD2|TRBV6-6
CASSYRLAGSGEQYF
TGTGCCAGCAGTTACAGACTAGCGGGGTCAGGAGAGCAGTACTTC
>NA|TRBJ1-6|TRBD1|TRBV27
CASSFGTGTNSPLHF
TGTGCCAGCAGTTTCGGGACAGGGACTAATTCACCCCTCCACTTT
>NA|TRBJ1-2|TRBD1|TRBV3-1/TRBV3-2
CASSQPDRGLGYTF
TGTGCCAGCAGCCAGCCGGACAGGGGTTTAGGCTACACCTTC
>once|TRBJ1-2|NA|TRBV7-2
CASSSGKEYGYTF
TGTGCCAGCAGCTCAGGGAAGGAGTATGGCTACACCTTC
>NA|TRBJ2-1|NA|TRBV12-3/TRBV12-4
CASRIPGLLEQFF
TGTGCCAGCAGGATCCCGGGACTTCTTGAGCAGTTCTTC
>NA|TRBJ2-1|TRBD1|TRBV6-5
CASHRGVYNEQFF
TGTGCCAGCCACAGGGGAGTCTACAATGAGCAGTTCTTC
>few|TRBJ2-5|NA|TRBV28
CASRVAQETQYF
TGTGCCAGTCGGGTCGCCCAAGAGACCCAGTACTTC
>NA|TRBJ1-6|NA|TRBV7-9
CASSSGVSYNSPLHF
TGTGCCAGCAGCTCCGGGGTGTCCTATAATTCACCCCTCCACTTT
>NA|TRBJ2-3|TRBD1|TRBV18
CASSPFGTVTDTQYF
TGTGCCAGCTCACCATTTGGGACAGTCACAGATACGCAGTATTTT
>NA|TRBJ1-6|TRBD1|TRBV19
CASSMDRPNSPLHF
TGTGCCAGTAGTATGGACAGGCCTAATTCACCCCTCCACTTT
>once|TRBJ2-2|NA|TRBV4-3
CASSQIPGTGELFF
TGCGCCAGCAGCCAAATTCCGGGGACCGGGGAGCTGTTTTTT
>NA|TRBJ2-2|TRBD1|TRBV9
CASSVRQGVGGELFF
TGTGCCAGCAGCGTCAGACAGGGAGTCGGCGGGGAGCTGTTTTTT
>NA|TRBJ2-2|NA|TRBV2
CASSEARVTGELFF
TGTGCCAGCAGTGAAGCCAGGGTGACCGGGGAGCTGTTTTTT
>NA|TRBJ1-4|NA|TRBV5-1
CASSREVGGEKLFF
TGCGCCAGCAGCAGGGAAGTTGGAGGTGAAAAACTGTTTTTT
>NA|TRBJ1-1|NA|TRBV12-3/TRBV12-4
CASSLNINTEAFF
TGTGCCAGCAGTTTAAACATAAACACTGAAGCTTTCTTT
>NA|TRBJ1-3|NA|TRBV6-6
CASSRQSSSGNTIYF
TGTGCCAGCAGTCGACAGTCCTCCTCTGGAAACACCATATATTTT
>NA|TRBJ1-5|NA|TRBV19
CASSPGERQPQHF
TGTGCCAGTAGCCCAGGGGAGCGTCAGCCCCAGCATTTT
>NA|TRBJ2-5|TRBD2|TRBV4-1
CASSQDFPGTSRETQYF
TGCGCCAGCAGCCAAGATTTCCCCGGGACTAGCAGGGAGACCCAGTACTTC
>NA|TRBJ1-1|NA|TRBV18
CASSLNTDTEAFF
TGTGCCAGCTCACTTAATACGGACACTGAAGCTTTCTTT
>NA|TRBJ2-6|NA|TRBV2
CASSEQNSGANVLTF
TGTGCCAGCAGTGAGCAGAACTCTGGGGCCAACGTCCTGACTTTC
>NA|TRBJ2-2|NA|TRBV7-9
CASSLVSDSQDTGELFF
TGTGCCAGCAGCTTAGTTAGTGACAGCCAGGACACCGGGGAGCTGTTTTTT
>NA|TRBJ1-5|NA|TRBV18
CASSPPGTTNQPQHF
TGTGCCAGCTCACCACCCGGGACTACCAATCAGCCCCAGCATTTT
>NA|TRBJ2-7|TRBD1|TRBV30
CAWNLKPGQEKVEQYF
TGTGCCTGGAACCTCAAGCCGGGACAGGAAAAGGTCGAGCAGTACTTC
>NA|TRBJ2-2|TRBD1|TRBV9
CASSVAGQGLGELFF
TGTGCCAGCAGCGTAGCTGGACAGGGGCTCGGGGAGCTGTTTTTT
>once|TRBJ2-2|TRBD1|TRBV15
CATSRGGTGGINTGELFF
TGTGCCACCAGCAGAGGTGGGACAGGGGGCATCAACACCGGGGAGCTGTTTTTT
>NA|TRBJ1-2|TRBD1|TRBV20-1
CSASNFGQGNYGYTF
TGCAGTGCTAGTAATTTCGGACAGGGGAACTATGGCTACACCTTC
>NA|TRBJ2-3|NA|TRBV7-2
CASSWTAPSTDTQYF
TGTGCCAGCAGCTGGACAGCCCCTAGCACAGATACGCAGTATTTT